The 8 T cell receptor beta chains below all came from one sample that was sequenced in a study of glioma-infiltrating T cells. TCR alpha and beta CDR3 regions were amplified from RNA using iRepertoire nested multiplex PCR. MiXCR was run by TCRdb on the multiplex PCR reads, yielding one entry per CDR3 protein. The data hold roughly 190,000 distinct CDR3 sequences, with 25% to 35% observed a single time. The source material was glioma tissue, nonneoplastic brain tissue, or PBMCs (not recorded which). The source is a human donor with low-grade glioma or glioblastoma, undergoing nonglioma brain surgery, or in good health (not recorded which).

The chain couples TRBV9 to TRBJ1-3, with D hard to call. V was trimmed by 6 bases and J by 4 bases, leaving 11 bases between them. This CDR3 contains 13 residues. From germline, CDR1 is SGDLS and CDR2 YYNGEE. CDR3 bases: TGTGCCAGCACGGGGATATCAGGAAACACCATATATTTT. Translation gives CASTGISGNTIYF. The complete variable domain, with remaining parts taken from reference TRBV9 and TRBJ1-3, reads DSGVTQTPKHLITATGQRVTLRCSPRSGDLSVYWYQQSLDQGLQFLIQYYNGEERAKGNILERFSAQQFPDLHSELNLSSLELGDSALYFCASTGISGNTIYFGEGSWLTVV.

In DNA form, the CDR3 reads TGTGCCAGCAGCTCCACGACAGACTACTCTGGAAACACCATATATTTT. As protein: CASSSTTDYSGNTIYF. V usage is TRBV11-2 and J usage is TRBJ1-3, with D possibly matching TRBD1 (5 bases). V shed 4 bases and J shed 0 bases, with 13 bases lying between them. The CDR3 is 16 amino acids. Germline CDR1 reads SGHAT; CDR2 reads FQNNGV.

This clonotype appeared many times. The chain has TRBV19 and TRBJ2-3; D is possibly TRBD2 (8 bases). This CDR3 has 16 amino acids. CDR1 is LNHDA, CDR2 SQIVND, per germline (reference sequence). Trimming cost V 6 bases and J 4 bases, with 20 bases left between them. The CDR3 nucleotides read TGTGCCAGTAGCCCAGGGGGACTAGTTGGCCCAGATACGCAGTATTTT. Residues: CASSPGGLVGPDTQYF.

The chain joins TRBV7-6 to TRBJ2-1; 11 bases fit TRBD1. V dropped 5 bases and J dropped 4; count of bases not matched to a gene: 1. Looked up from germline, CDR1 is SGHVS and CDR2 is FNYEAQ. This CDR3 spans 14 amino acids. As DNA, the CDR3 is TGTGCCAGCAGCGGGACAGGGGGTTACAATGAGCAGTTCTTC. Its protein is CASSGTGGYNEQFF. Looking up the rest from reference TRBV7-6 and TRBJ2-1 gives the full variable domain: GAGVSQSPRYKVTKRGQDVALRCDPISGHVSLYWYRQALGQGPEFLTYFNYEAQQDKSGLPNDRFSAERPEGSISTLTIQRTEQRDSAMYRCASSGTGGYNEQFFGPGTRLTVL.

To note about this clonotype: It may be a read error: a sequence one base away is much more abundant. This rearrangement joins TRBV2 to TRBJ2-5; D gene unclear. The V gene's germline CDR1 is SNHLY and CDR2 FYNNEI. V lost 1 base and J 5 bases, leaving 5 bases between the germline ends. This CDR3 has 12 residues. The CDR3 here is CASSEVGETQYF. CDR3 nucleotide sequence: TGTGCCAGCAGTGAAGTTGGGGAGACCCAGTACTTC.

Many counts were recorded for this clonotype. CDR3 amino acids: CASSQGSGTYEQYF. The CDR3 DNA sequence: TGCGCCAGCAGCCAAGGTAGTGGGACCTACGAGCAGTACTTC. The chain uses TRBV4-1 and TRBJ2-7, with D unclear. V was clipped by 1 base and J by 2 bases, with 9 bases between them. The germline V gene has CDR1 MGHRA and CDR2 YSYEKL. This CDR3 is 14 amino acids long.

This clonotype was picked up many times. The chain uses TRBV7-9 and TRBJ1-1; maybe TRBD1 (6 bases). Germline assignment: CDR1 SEHNR and CDR2 FQNEAQ (reference sequence). The CDR3 totals 14 residues. V gave up 2 bases and J gave up 5 bases, with 12 bases separating them. The CDR3 bases are TGTGCCAGCAGCTTAAATCAGGGGCGGACTGAAGCTTTCTTT. Translating it yields CASSLNQGRTEAFF. Based on the CDR3 plus reference TRBV7-9 and TRBJ1-1, the full variable domain is DTGVSQNPRHKITKRGQNVTFRCDPISEHNRLYWYRQTLGQGPEFLTYFQNEAQLEKSRLLSDRFSAERPKGSFSTLEIQRTEQGDSAMYLCASSLNQGRTEAFFGQGTRLTVV.

This clonotype has a count of ten or more. The chain uses TRBV12-3 or TRBV12-4 and TRBJ1-1; no firm D call. V dropped 5 bases and J dropped 6 bases, with 10 bases sitting between them. The CDR3 totals 12 residues. CDR3 amino acids: CASSLGGAEAFF. DNA for the CDR3: TGTGCCAGCAGTCTCGGCGGGGCTGAAGCTTTCTTT.